In its sample, the clone carrying this TCR beta chain was seen a few times. Its antigen is not identified. Each cDNA held unique molecular identifiers, and template switching gave it a universal primer site. TCRdb processed the 5' RACE reads anew with MiXCR; each CDR3 protein has one entry. The sample carries around 480,000 distinct CDR3 sequences, approximately 15% recorded once. The entry originates in a study of identical twins. General observations from the study: Reduced insertions were recorded for abundant cord blood beta clonotypes, with no such pattern in memory repertoires. Among out-of-frame alpha sequences shared by twins, low generation probability occurred in excess.

V was clipped by 10 bases and J by 7 bases, with 14 bases between them. CDR1 and CDR2 from the germline V gene are MGHDK and SYGVNS. This CDR3 spans 13 amino acids. The same specimen was also included in a second study, on yellow fever vaccine responses in identical twins.

This receptor was taken from a woman younger than 30 in good health. Sequencing used CD4+ T cells sorted from blood. The chain combines TRBV25-1 with TRBJ1-6; D may be TRBD1 (5 bases). CDR3 in amino acids: CATTGEGNSPLHF. CDR3 coding DNA: TGTGCCACTACCGGAGAGGGGAATTCACCCCTCCACTTT.